Shown below are 3 T cell receptor beta chains from a single sample sequenced in a study of T cells after yellow fever vaccination. TCRdb fed the 5' RACE reads into MiXCR, producing one record per CDR3 protein. The sample lists about 320,000 distinct CDR3 sequences; approximately 4.5% were seen once. This specimen was PBMCs, taken 15 days after the yellow fever booster vaccination. The receptors shown here come from a man between 18 and 29 years old who received the YFV17D yellow fever vaccine.

This clonotype was observed at least ten times. The chain carries TRBV4-2 and TRBJ2-2; 10 nucleotides align to TRBD2. CDR3 length: 17 residues. The V gene's germline CDR1 is LGHNA and CDR2 YNFKEQ. V lost 3 bases to trimming and J lost 0 bases; unmatched junction nucleotides: 4. The CDR3, as DNA: TGTGCCAGCAGCCAGGAAACTAGCGGGGCGAACACCGGGGAGCTGTTTTTT. It codes for CASSQETSGANTGELFF.

This clonotype has just a few counts. The rearrangement joins TRBV7-8 to TRBJ2-5; perhaps D is TRBD1 or TRBD2 (6 bases each). The CDR3 covers 13 residues. V lost 5 bases, J lost 5 bases, and 12 bases lay in between. Germline V gives CDR1 SGHVS, CDR2 FQNEAQ. CDR3 amino acids: CASSPTRGETQYF. Here the CDR3 DNA reads TGTGCCAGCAGCCCGACTAGGGGGGAGACCCAGTACTTC.

This clonotype has at least ten counts. This rearrangement joins TRBV5-5 to TRBJ2-3, with TRBD2 identical over 7 bases. There are 16 residues in the CDR3. V lost 5 bases and J lost 5; bases outside the gene matches: 14. Per germline, CDR1 SGHKS and CDR2 YYEKEE (reference sequence). CDR3: CASSLVTSAHQDTQYF. As DNA, the CDR3 is TGTGCCAGCAGTCTCGTTACTAGCGCCCACCAAGATACGCAGTATTTT.